This is a list of T cell receptor beta chains from one sample in a study of blood T cell repertoires in COVID-19. The assay was immunoSEQ multiplex PCR, and TCRdb's table has in-frame clones only and misses some. The sample records roughly 170,000 clones, about 80% being singletons. Sequencing was performed on peripheral blood. The source of these receptors is a woman in her 70s with acute or convalescent COVID-19. The CDR3 runs from the conserved cysteine through the conserved F or W. The D gene is left open where the match is weak. Size values are once, few and many counts, or a class for expanded clones, and some rows have none.

>.|TRBV7-2|TRBD2|TRBJ2-1
TGTGCCAGCAGCTTAGATTGGACTAGCGGGACGTACAATGAGCAGTTCTTC
CASSLDWTSGTYNEQFF
>.|TRBV3-1/TRBV3-2|TRBD2|TRBJ2-1
TGTGCCAGCAGCCAAGTCGTGGGACTAGCGGGGGGGGTTAATGAGCAGTTCTTC
CASSQVVGLAGGVNEQFF
>.|TRBV19|.|TRBJ1-5
TGTGCCAGTAGTATACAGGGCGCAAGCAATCAGCCCCAGCATTTT
CASSIQGASNQPQHF
>.|TRBV28|TRBD1|TRBJ1-1
TGTGCCAGCAGCCGACAGGGCAGGGCTGAAGCTTTCTTT
CASSRQGRAEAFF
>.|TRBV13|.|TRBJ1-4
TGTGCCAGCAGCTTAGCTCCGGGTAATGAAAAACTGTTTTTT
CASSLAPGNEKLFF
>once|TRBV11-2|.|TRBJ2-7
TGTGCCAGCAGCCGAGTTCTAGCATCATACGAGCAGTACTTC
CASSRVLASYEQYF
>.|TRBV4-1|TRBD2|TRBJ2-7
TGCGCCAGCAGCCTCGGGACTAGCTACGAGCAGTACTTC
CASSLGTSYEQYF
>few|TRBV28|.|TRBJ1-1
TGTGCCAGCAGAAAGGGGTACACTGAAGCTTTCTTT
CASRKGYTEAFF
>few|TRBV18|.|TRBJ1-2
TGTGCCAGCCGGACAGATAACTATGGCTACACCTTC
CASRTDNYGYTF
>few|TRBV19|.|TRBJ1-2
TGTGCCAGTAGTACCTCGGGACAACCGACGACTAACTATGGCTACACCTTC
CASSTSGQPTTNYGYTF
>.|TRBV10-3|.|TRBJ2-7
TGTGCCATCAGTGCAACACCATCCTACGAGCAGTACTTC
CAISATPSYEQYF